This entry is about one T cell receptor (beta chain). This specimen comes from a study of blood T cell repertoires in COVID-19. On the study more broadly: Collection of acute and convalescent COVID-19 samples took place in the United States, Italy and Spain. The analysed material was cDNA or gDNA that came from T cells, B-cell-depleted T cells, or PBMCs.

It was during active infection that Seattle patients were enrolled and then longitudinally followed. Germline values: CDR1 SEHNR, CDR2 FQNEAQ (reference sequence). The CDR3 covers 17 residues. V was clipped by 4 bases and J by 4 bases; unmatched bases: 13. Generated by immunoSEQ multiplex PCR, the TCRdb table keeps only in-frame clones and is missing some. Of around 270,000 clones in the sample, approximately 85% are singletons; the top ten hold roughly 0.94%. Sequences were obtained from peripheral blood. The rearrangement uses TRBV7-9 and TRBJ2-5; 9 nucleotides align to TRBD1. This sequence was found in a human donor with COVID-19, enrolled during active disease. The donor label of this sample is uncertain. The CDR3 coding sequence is TGTGCCAGCAGCTCTGCCCACCGGGACAGGGTCATAGAGACCCAGTACTTC. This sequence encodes CASSSAHRDRVIETQYF.